Shown below are 19 T cell receptor beta chains from a single sample sequenced in a study of regulatory T cells. Primers: 52 TRBV forward and 13 TRBJ reverse. Libraries were prepared by immunoSEQ multiplex PCR; TCRdb keeps only in-frame clonotypes and omits some of them. The table lists roughly 15,000 clones, 80% to 95% of them singletons. Sequenced: CD8+ T cells sorted from blood. Receptor source: a person aged 18 to 29 with CD3G deficiency.

The V gene is TRBV27, the J gene TRBJ2-7; 11 nucleotides match TRBD1. This CDR3 has 16 residues. CDR1 is MNHEY and CDR2 is SMNVEV in the germline V gene (reference sequence). The junction had 6 bases not matched to a gene; V was cut back by 4 bases and J by 1 base. For the CDR3, the DNA is TGTGCCAGCAGTTCCGCCGGGACAGGGGGATCCTACGAGCAGTACTTC. Protein product: CASSSAGTGGSYEQYF.

This chain links TRBV27 with TRBJ1-5, with TRBD1 matching over 8 bases. The V segment lost 1 base and the J segment 6 bases; nucleotides outside the gene matches: 8. This CDR3 comprises 16 residues. The germline gives CDR1 MNHEY, CDR2 SMNVEV (reference sequence). The CDR3 nucleotides are TGTGCCAGCAGTTTATTATGGCAGGGGGCGCTTCAGCCCCAGCATTTT. This gives the protein CASSLLWQGALQPQHF.

The chain employs TRBV4-3 and TRBJ1-2, with a possible D match to TRBD1 (6 bases). CDR1 LGHNA and CDR2 YSLEER come from the germline V gene. Trimming shortened V by 0 bases and J by 2 bases, and 10 bases separated the two germline ends. The CDR3 is 15 residues long. CDR3 loop: CASSQDWTANYGYTF. CDR3 in DNA: TGCGCCAGCAGCCAAGATTGGACAGCGAACTATGGCTACACCTTC.

V is TRBV2 and J is TRBJ1-1, with D hard to call. Germline CDR1 is SNHLY and CDR2 is FYNNEI. With 0 bases removed from V and 10 bases from J, the gap between germline ends came to 12 bases. The CDR3 consists of 13 residues. The CDR3 nucleotides read TGTGCCAGCAGTGAAGCGGTTGTATTCGGAGCTTTCTTT. Encoded protein: CASSEAVVFGAFF.

This chain links TRBV28 with TRBJ2-7; D is undetermined. CDR1 MDHEN and CDR2 SYDVKM come from the germline V gene. V lost 6 bases and J 3 bases, leaving 12 bases between the germline ends. The CDR3 sequence is 13 residues long. This CDR3 reads CASSALLNYEQYF. In DNA, the CDR3 is TGTGCCAGCAGCGCATTGCTCAACTACGAGCAGTACTTC.

CDR3 DNA: TGCAGCGTTGAAGGGCAAAGCACCGGGGAGCTGTTTTTT. This codes for CSVEGQSTGELFF. This sequence joins TRBV29-1 and TRBJ2-2; D is uncertain. Germline lookup yields CDR1 SQVTM and CDR2 ANQGSEA. Trimming stripped 1 base from V and 4 bases from J, with 7 bases between. This CDR3 has 13 amino acids.

The chain is built from TRBV4-1 and TRBJ1-2; TRBD1 agrees at 7 bases. Germline trimming cut 0 bases from V and 4 bases from J; bases unmatched to any gene: 2. Per the germline V gene, CDR1 is MGHRA and CDR2 is YSYEKL. The CDR3 loop spans 14 amino acids. DNA of the CDR3: TGCGCCAGCAGCCAAGATGCAGGGGGCTATGGCTACACCTTC. Amino acid sequence: CASSQDAGGYGYTF.

This sequence joins TRBV7-8 and TRBJ2-5; D uncertain. The CDR3 has 15 amino acids. The V end was cut by 2 bases, the J end by 0 bases, with 10 bases between. The germline V gene has CDR1 SGHVS and CDR2 FQNEAQ. The CDR3 bases are TGTGCCAGCAGCTTATACGGCAGGCACCAAGAGACCCAGTACTTC. Amino acids: CASSLYGRHQETQYF.

V and J are TRBV5-1 and TRBJ2-2; no clear D. The CDR3 runs to 12 residues. Germline CDR1 SGHRS, CDR2 YFSETQ. V lost 4 bases to trimming and J lost 6 bases, with 7 bases between them. The CDR3 here is CASSRGSGELFF. In nucleotides, the CDR3 is TGCGCCAGCAGCCGAGGATCCGGGGAGCTGTTTTTT. Looking up the rest from reference TRBV5-1 and TRBJ2-2 gives the full variable domain: KAGVTQTPRYLIKTRGQQVTLSCSPISGHRSVSWYQQTPGQGLQFLFEYFSETQRNKGNFPGRFSGRQFSNSRSEMNVSTLELGDSALYLCASSRGSGELFFGEGSRLTVL.

The chain has TRBV6-5 and TRBJ1-5; D unresolved. Per germline, CDR1 MNHEY and CDR2 SVGAGI. The CDR3 is made up of 14 amino acids. Trimming cost V 5 bases and J 3 bases, with 11 bases left between them. CDR3: CASSPPGHNQPQHF. CDR3 in DNA: TGTGCCAGCAGTCCTCCGGGTCACAATCAGCCCCAGCATTTT.

The chain has TRBV6-5 and TRBJ2-1; 8 positions agree with TRBD2. Unmatched junction bases numbered 9, after V lost 4 bases and J lost 4 bases. The V gene's germline CDR1 is MNHEY and CDR2 SVGAGI. The CDR3 is 16 amino acids. CDR3 sequence reads: CASSFGGAIEYNEQFF. CDR3 DNA: TGTGCCAGCAGTTTCGGGGGGGCCATTGAGTACAATGAGCAGTTCTTC.

This chain links TRBV5-4 with TRBJ2-3; maybe TRBD2 (5 bases). The CDR3 has 18 amino acids. CDR1 and CDR2 (germline): SGHNT, YYREEE (reference sequence). Trimming stripped 0 bases from V and 4 bases from J, with 21 bases between. The CDR3, as DNA: TGTGCCAGCAGCTTGGATAAGAGGTTGGAGGTGCGGGCAGATACGCAGTATTTT. Amino acid sequence: CASSLDKRLEVRADTQYF.

Only a few counts were recorded for this clone. The chain employs TRBV21-1 and TRBJ2-7; the table's D gene call, TRBD2, was not cross checked with the DNA. TRBV21-1 is designated a pseudogene. This CDR3 contains 9 residues. The chain's CDR3 is CAISYEQYF. The CDR3 DNA is TGTGCCATTTCGTACGAGCAGTACTTC.

This chain uses TRBV6-1 with TRBJ2-7; D is ambiguous. The V gene lost 6 bases and the J gene lost 3 bases, with 6 bases spanning the gap. Germline V gene sequence: CDR1 MNHNS, CDR2 SASEGT. This CDR3 is built from 11 residues. The CDR3 is CASSRLYEQYF. CDR3 nucleotides: TGTGCCAGCAGCCGCCTCTACGAGCAGTACTTC.

The V call is TRBV6-1, the J call TRBJ2-1; 8 nucleotides align to TRBD2. Trimming at V came to 10 bases and at J to 2 bases, leaving 10 bases not matched to a gene. From germline, CDR1 is MNHNS and CDR2 SASEGT. The CDR3 loop spans 15 amino acids. CDR3 nucleotide sequence: TGTGCCACCTCTAGAGCGGGAGTGGCCTACAATGAGCAGTTCTTC. Its translation: CATSRAGVAYNEQFF.

The chain links TRBV7-9 to TRBJ2-5; D remains unclear. The germline gives CDR1 SEHNR, CDR2 FQNEAQ (reference sequence). V lost 2 bases, J lost 2 bases, and 6 bases lay in between. CDR3 length: 13 residues. CDR3 region: CASSLRAQETQYF. Written as DNA, the CDR3 is TGTGCCAGCAGCTTAAGGGCACAAGAGACCCAGTACTTC.

The V gene is TRBV19, the J gene TRBJ2-7, with unresolved D. With 1 base removed from V and 5 bases from J, the gap between germline ends came to 9 bases. The CDR3 has 13 residues. The germline gives CDR1 LNHDA, CDR2 SQIVND (reference sequence). CDR3 sequence reads: CASSIGWAHEQYF. In DNA, the CDR3 is TGTGCCAGTAGTATAGGTTGGGCCCACGAGCAGTACTTC.

This clone was seen only once. The chain couples TRBV6-1 to TRBJ2-7, with D uncertain. Per germline, CDR1 MNHNS and CDR2 SASEGT. CDR3 length: 13 residues. V lost 1 base and J lost 2, with 6 bases in between. Here the CDR3 DNA reads TGTGCCAGCAGTGAAGGGTTGACCTACGAGCAGTACTTC. Its protein is CASSEGLTYEQYF.

The V and J genes are TRBV7-9 and TRBJ2-4; possible D gene TRBD2, 7 bases. V gave up 5 bases and J gave up 0 bases, with 14 bases separating them. Per the germline V gene, CDR1 is SEHNR and CDR2 is FQNEAQ (reference sequence). CDR3 length: 16 amino acids. The CDR3 sequence: CASSPDGGQAKNIQYF. CDR3 DNA sequence: TGTGCCAGCAGCCCCGACGGGGGGCAAGCCAAAAACATTCAGTACTTC.